This T cell receptor (beta chain) was identified during a study of OX40 agonist ivuxolimab in advanced cancers. In the study overall: Patients were given ivuxolimab, an antibody that agonizes OX40 (CD134). A diagnosis of hepatocellular carcinoma, melanoma, renal cell or head and neck cancer was present in dose-escalation patients. All patients had ivuxolimab intravenously every 2 weeks at 0.01 to 10 mg/kg. Averaging 60 years in age, with a range of about 20 to 90, the cohort was 80% to 90% male.

Generated by immunoSEQ multiplex PCR, the TCRdb table keeps only in-frame clones and is missing some. Among 6,000 to 7,500 clones, 84% were seen once, and the ten largest hold roughly 26%. The length of the CDR3 is 16 residues. The germline V gene encodes CDR1 LNHDA and CDR2 SQIVND (reference sequence). J lost 6 bases, V lost 2 bases, and 6 bases had no gene match. The TCR sequence derives from an adult with an advanced solid tumor such as melanoma, head and neck, liver or kidney cancer. This chain connects TRBV19 to TRBJ2-2; 10 bases match TRBD1. Sequencing used CD4+ or CD8+ T cells sorted from blood, obtained in a trial of the OX40 agonist ivuxolimab. The CDR3 sequence is CASSISGQGVAGELFF. The CDR3 DNA sequence: TGTGCCAGTAGTATAAGTGGACAGGGGGTCGCCGGGGAGCTGTTTTTT.